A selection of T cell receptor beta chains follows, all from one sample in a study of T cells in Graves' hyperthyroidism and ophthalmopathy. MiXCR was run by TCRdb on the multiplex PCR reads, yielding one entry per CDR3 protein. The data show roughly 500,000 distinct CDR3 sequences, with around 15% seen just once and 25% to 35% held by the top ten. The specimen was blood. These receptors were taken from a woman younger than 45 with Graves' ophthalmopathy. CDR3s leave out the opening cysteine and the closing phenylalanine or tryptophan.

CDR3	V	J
ASSPTANSNYGYT	TRBV28	TRBJ1-2
ASSLLGQGVTNEKLF	TRBV28	TRBJ1-4
ALTRIYTGELF	TRBV7-9	TRBJ2-2
ASSYSPGASGHNEQF	TRBV6-2/TRBV6-3	TRBJ2-1
ASTSPKGTSKGEQF	TRBV28	TRBJ2-1
ASATYSRPGLANTGELF	TRBV7-2	TRBJ2-2
ASSPTGLAGETQY	TRBV5-5	TRBJ2-5
ASARQYTEAF	TRBV19	TRBJ1-1
SASGGTQETQY	TRBV20-1	TRBJ2-5
ASSRLAGGVDTQY	TRBV28	TRBJ2-3
SASGSSTGTQY	TRBV20-1	TRBJ2-3
AISDGRRADTIY	TRBV10-3	TRBJ1-3
ASRSGSSYEQY	TRBV28	TRBJ2-7
ASSPPGVAGSSTDTQY	TRBV11-2	TRBJ2-3
ASRDRETDTQY	TRBV5-1	TRBJ2-3
ASIGATETQY	TRBV6-2/TRBV6-3	TRBJ2-5
SVESRGMNTEAF	TRBV29-1	TRBJ1-1
ASSLELGSSAPYNEQF	TRBV12-3/TRBV12-4	TRBJ2-1
SASPAGKRATNEKLF	TRBV20-1	TRBJ1-4
ASSLISSGGFQETQY	TRBV11-2	TRBJ2-5
SVAEGFGNEQF	TRBV29-1	TRBJ2-1
ASSEGQGLLNEQF	TRBV6-1	TRBJ2-1
AWRRGSYNEQF	TRBV30	TRBJ2-1
ATSDFAGGFNEQF	TRBV24-1	TRBJ2-1
SVALPGHFGTQY	TRBV29-1	TRBJ2-3
AWRTSGAVGETQY	TRBV30	TRBJ2-5
SALQGTGNTIY	TRBV20-1	TRBJ1-3
ASSFGTLNTGELF	TRBV12-3/TRBV12-4	TRBJ2-2
ASSPPMETQY	TRBV18	TRBJ2-5
AISEPLANAYEQY	TRBV10-3	TRBJ2-7
SASLDTSSYNEQF	TRBV20-1	TRBJ2-1
ASSLGHRSLPPGTDTQY	TRBV7-2	TRBJ2-3
ASSLIRASGSNEQF	TRBV4-3	TRBJ2-1
SASLETKNSPLH	TRBV20-1	TRBJ1-6
ASSLHVARGDTDTQY	TRBV7-9	TRBJ2-3
ASSQPLEGPGAKNIQY	TRBV3-2	TRBJ2-4
ASTPYPGLTDTQY	TRBV19	TRBJ2-3
ASSTTGWVGNQPQH	TRBV28	TRBJ1-5
ASSASGTGGIYEQY	TRBV6-4	TRBJ2-7
AISDLSGTGVSEQF	TRBV10-3	TRBJ2-1
ASSFTSGRAVSGQY	TRBV27	TRBJ2-7
ASSVGVTDYEQY	TRBV9	TRBJ2-7
ASSKQVSPLH	TRBV4-1	TRBJ1-6
ASTEGWGGGYT	TRBV2	TRBJ1-2
ASSQQGQGATQY	TRBV7-3	TRBJ2-5
ASSGPHRDGINSGTQRSYNEQF	TRBV19	TRBJ2-1
ASRPGRTNTGGLF	TRBV6-1	TRBJ2-2
ASIHKVFRWGNTEAF	TRBV6-7	TRBJ1-1
ASSLRPGADSNEQF	TRBV7-2	TRBJ2-1
ASSYLPGREQF	TRBV11-3	TRBJ2-1
ASSWTEAF	TRBV7-9	TRBJ1-1
ASSPQASSGANVLT	TRBV13	TRBJ2-6
AWSVHGYNEQF	TRBV30	TRBJ2-1